The source of this TCR beta chain is a study of blood T cells in healthy people across ages. Extraction yielded at least 6 micrograms of total RNA per sample. The germline V gene encodes CDR1 SGHRS and CDR2 YFSETQ. V lost 6 bases to trimming and J lost 6 bases, with 18 bases between them. There are 15 residues in the CDR3. A second about 6 to 12 cycle PCR used barcoded and J-beta primers. TCRdb recomputed calls from the 5' RACE reads with MiXCR, one row per CDR3 protein. The data contain around 990,000 distinct CDR3 sequences, roughly two fifths of them singletons. This sequence was found in a man younger than 35 in good health. The sample consisted of blood. This sequence joins TRBV5-1 and TRBJ1-4; possible D gene TRBD1, 6 bases. CDR3 protein: CASTESGEVYEKLFF. DNA for the CDR3: TGCGCCAGCACCGAATCAGGGGAAGTATATGAAAAACTGTTTTTT.